The 30 T cell receptor beta chains presented below share a single source sample, sequenced in a study of T cells after yellow fever vaccination. One entry per CDR3 protein results from TCRdb running MiXCR on the 5' RACE reads. The sample holds approximately 130,000 distinct CDR3 sequences; over 12% are singletons and the top ten take about 40%. The sequencing here drew on CD8+ T cells sorted from PBMCs, taken 5 days after the yellow fever booster vaccination. Receptors were obtained from a man between 18 and 29 years old who received the YFV17D yellow fever vaccine.

In its sample, this clonotype was seen once. The chain combines TRBV4-2 with TRBJ2-5; 7 bases are a match to TRBD2. Germline assignment: CDR1 LGHNA and CDR2 YNFKEQ. J was trimmed by 3 bases and V by 2 bases; bases with no gene match: 3. The CDR3 totals 14 residues. CDR3 loop: CASSQPLAEETQYF. In DNA form, the CDR3 reads TGTGCCAGCAGCCAACCCCTAGCGGAAGAGACCCAGTACTTC.

This chain links TRBV9 with TRBJ1-6; 10 bases match TRBD1. The CDR3 runs 15 residues. Unmatched junction bases numbered 4, after V lost 1 base and J lost 9 bases. The germline CDR1 and CDR2 sequences are SGDLS and YYNGEE. CDR3 in DNA: TGTGCCAGCAGCGTAATTTGGGACAGGGGTTCACCCCTCCACTTT. Translating it yields CASSVIWDRGSPLHF.

This clonotype was observed a few times. The CDR3 loop reads CSALRDRGQETQYF. As DNA, the CDR3 is TGCAGTGCTTTAAGGGACAGGGGCCAAGAGACCCAGTACTTC. This rearrangement joins TRBV20-1 to TRBJ2-5; 10 nucleotides agree with TRBD1. V lost 5 bases, J lost 1 base, and 4 bases stayed unmatched. The CDR3 has 14 residues. In germline, CDR1 is DFQATT, CDR2 SNEGSKA (reference sequence).

This clonotype turned up a few times. The chain combines TRBV27 with TRBJ2-2; no firm D call. Germline V gene sequence: CDR1 MNHEY, CDR2 SMNVEV (reference sequence). The CDR3 consists of 15 residues. The germline V and J ends were trimmed by 0 bases and 4 bases, with 9 bases remaining between them. CDR3 loop: CASSLSIEATGELFF. The DNA for the CDR3 is TGTGCCAGCAGTTTATCGATAGAGGCCACCGGGGAGCTGTTTTTT.

The chain couples TRBV11-2 to TRBJ2-4; D unclear. Germline V gives CDR1 SGHAT, CDR2 FQNNGV. Trimming removed 2 bases at V and 9 bases at J, with 17 bases between. The CDR3 has 15 amino acids. The CDR3 DNA sequence: TGTGCCAGCAGCTTACTGAGTCGGTCAGAAAGCATTCAGTACTTC. Translating gives CASSLLSRSESIQYF.

CDR3 sequence reads: CSARDAGAGSYNSPLHF. The CDR3 DNA is TGCAGTGCTAGAGATGCAGGGGCTGGCTCCTATAATTCACCCCTCCACTTT. V is TRBV20-1 and J is TRBJ1-6, with D perhaps TRBD1 (6 bases). CDR3 length: 17 amino acids. V was pared by 0 bases and J by 0 bases, with 12 bases between. CDR1 is DFQATT and CDR2 is SNEGSKA in the germline V gene (reference sequence).

The chain joins TRBV3-1 to TRBJ2-5; TRBD2 aligns across 10 bases. This CDR3 comprises 16 residues. From germline, CDR1 is LGHDT and CDR2 YNNKEL (reference sequence). J gave up 0 bases and V 2 bases, and 3 bases lay outside the gene matches. In nucleotides, the CDR3 is TGTGCCAGCAGCCAACCTAGCGGGGGCCACCAAGAGACCCAGTACTTC. It translates to CASSQPSGGHQETQYF.

This clonotype was seen repeatedly, ten times or more. The chain combines TRBV29-1 with TRBJ2-7; D is possibly TRBD2 (6 bases). Trimming left V 0 bases short and J 5 bases short, with 14 bases between. The germline V gene encodes CDR1 SQVTM and CDR2 ANQGSEA. This CDR3 is 14 amino acids long. The chain's CDR3 is CSVEDRAGLNEQYF. The CDR3 nucleotides read TGCAGCGTTGAAGATCGGGCGGGGCTCAACGAGCAGTACTTC.

This clonotype was observed a handful of times. The chain couples TRBV19 to TRBJ2-2, with D maybe TRBD2 (6 bases). CDR3 size: 15 residues. The V gene lost 5 bases and the J gene lost 3 bases, with 13 bases spanning the gap. The germline V gene has CDR1 LNHDA and CDR2 SQIVND (reference sequence). In DNA, the CDR3 is TGTGCCAGTAGTGACCGGGACTCGGACACCGGGGAGCTGTTTTTT. Encoded protein: CASSDRDSDTGELFF.

V is TRBV12-5 and J is TRBJ1-2; perhaps TRBD1 as D (5 bases). Trimming took off 2 bases at V and 10 bases at J, with 8 bases between the two ends. The CDR3 is made up of 11 amino acids. Per the germline V gene, CDR1 is LGHNT and CDR2 is FRNRAP. The CDR3 nucleotides are TGTGCTAGTGGTTTGACGGGGGACTACACCTTC. Encoded protein: CASGLTGDYTF. The whole variable domain, remainder taken from reference TRBV12-5 and TRBJ1-2, is DARVTQTPRHKVTEMGQEVTMRCQPILGHNTVFWYRQTMMQGLELLAYFRNRAPLDDSGMPKDRFSAEMPDATLATLKIQPSEPRDSAVYFCASGLTGDYTFGSGTRLTVV.

The chain has TRBV7-9 and TRBJ2-1; D is tentatively TRBD1 or TRBD2 (5 bases each). Per germline, CDR1 SEHNR and CDR2 FQNEAQ (reference sequence). The CDR3 length is 12 residues. The V gene lost 7 bases and the J gene lost 10 bases, with 14 bases spanning the gap. Here the CDR3 reads CASKLGTSEQFF. In nucleotides, the CDR3 is TGTGCCAGCAAACTGGGGACGTCGGAGCAGTTCTTC.

The chain employs TRBV19 and TRBJ2-3; D uncertain. Trimming took 7 bases from V and 1 from J, leaving 9 bases between them. The germline V gene encodes CDR1 LNHDA and CDR2 SQIVND (reference sequence). The CDR3 loop spans 13 amino acids. The chain's CDR3 is CASIQVGTDTQYF. The CDR3 DNA is TGTGCCAGTATTCAGGTGGGCACAGATACGCAGTATTTT. Full variable domain (remainder filled in from reference TRBV19 and TRBJ2-3): DGGITQSPKYLFRKEGQNVTLSCEQNLNHDAMYWYRQDPGQGLRLIYYSQIVNDFQKGDIAEGYSVSREKKESFPLTVTSAQKNPTAFYLCASIQVGTDTQYFGPGTRLTVL.

This clonotype was recorded a few times. The DNA of the CDR3 is TGTGCCAGCAGCTTAGGGACAGGGGAATATACTGAAGCTTTCTTT. The encoded protein is CASSLGTGEYTEAFF. The chain recombines TRBV13 with TRBJ1-1, with 8 bases aligning to TRBD1. J was trimmed by 5 bases and V by 0 bases; bases with no gene match: 5. CDR3 length: 15 amino acids. Germline assignment: CDR1 PRHDT and CDR2 FYEKMQ (reference sequence). Based on the CDR3 plus reference TRBV13 and TRBJ1-1, the full variable domain is AAGVIQSPRHLIKEKRETATLKCYPIPRHDTVYWYQQGPGQDPQFLISFYEKMQSDKGSIPDRFSAQQFSDYHSELNMSSLELGDSALYFCASSLGTGEYTEAFFGQGTRLTVV.

This chain links TRBV5-1 with TRBJ1-6; no firm D call. Between the trimmed V and J ends, which lost 1 base and 7 bases, there was a span of 12 bases. CDR1 is SGHRS, CDR2 YFSETQ, per germline. The CDR3 sequence is 15 residues long. CDR3 amino acids: CASSLSVGTNSPLHF. DNA for the CDR3: TGCGCCAGCAGCTTGTCTGTGGGTACGAATTCACCCCTCCACTTT.

The chain recombines TRBV5-1 with TRBJ2-1; 9 bases map to TRBD1. Trimming cost V 6 bases and J 8 bases; bases outside gene matches: 6. This CDR3 has 13 residues. Germline CDR1 is SGHRS and CDR2 is YFSETQ. The CDR3 is CASMPQGAHEQFF. In DNA, the CDR3 is TGCGCCAGCATGCCACAGGGGGCACATGAGCAGTTCTTC.

This clonotype was recorded a few times. This chain links TRBV11-2 with TRBJ2-1; either TRBD1 or TRBD2 may fit D (5 bases each). The CDR3 contains 16 residues. Germline CDR1 reads SGHAT; CDR2 reads FQNNGV. V was shortened by 0 bases and J by 2 bases, with 11 bases between the two germline ends. The CDR3 region is CASSLDRGLAYNEQFF. The CDR3, as DNA: TGTGCCAGCAGCTTAGATCGGGGCCTAGCCTACAATGAGCAGTTCTTC. The full variable domain, with the rest looked up from reference TRBV11-2 and TRBJ2-1, is EAGVAQSPRYKIIEKRQSVAFWCNPISGHATLYWYQQILGQGPKLLIQFQNNGVVDDSQLPKDRFSAERLKGVDSTLKIQPAKLEDSAVYLCASSLDRGLAYNEQFFGPGTRLTVL.

The rearrangement joins TRBV7-9 to TRBJ1-1; no definite D call. Between the trimmed V and J ends, which lost 5 bases and 6 bases, there was a span of 13 bases. The CDR3 loop spans 13 amino acids. CDR1 is SEHNR, CDR2 FQNEAQ, per germline (reference sequence). CDR3 bases: TGTGCCAGCAGCGGGAGGTGGTGCTCTGAAGCTTTCTTT. Protein sequence: CASSGRWCSEAFF.

The gene calls are TRBV7-8 and TRBJ1-1; D is unclear. The V gene lost 1 base and the J gene lost 5 bases, with 8 bases spanning the gap. Germline loops: CDR1 SGHVS, CDR2 FQNEAQ. The CDR3 totals 13 residues. CDR3 region: CASSLGPKTEAFF. CDR3 nucleotide sequence: TGTGCCAGCAGCTTAGGCCCGAAGACTGAAGCTTTCTTT.

The gene calls are TRBV20-1 and TRBJ1-6, with D possibly being TRBD1 (6 bases). CDR1 is DFQATT and CDR2 is SNEGSKA in the germline V gene (reference sequence). Trimming took 0 bases from V and 10 from J, leaving 10 bases between them. The CDR3 has 13 amino acids. In DNA, the CDR3 is TGCAGTGCTAGAGACAGGGGAGGGTCACCCCTCCACTTT. Protein product: CSARDRGGSPLHF.

J is TRBJ2-7 and V is TRBV7-3; perhaps TRBD1 as D (6 bases). Looked up from germline, CDR1 is SGHTA and CDR2 is FQGTGA. V shed 2 bases and J shed 3 bases, with 14 bases lying between them. The CDR3 has 15 amino acids. CDR3 sequence: CASSLQRGWFYEQYF. CDR3 nucleotide sequence: TGTGCCAGCAGCTTACAGAGGGGGTGGTTCTACGAGCAGTACTTC. The full variable domain, rest sourced from reference TRBV7-3 and TRBJ2-7, is GAGVSQTPSNKVTEKGKYVELRCDPISGHTALYWYRQSLGQGPEFLIYFQGTGAADDSGLPNDRFFAVRPEGSVSTLKIQRTERGDSAVYLCASSLQRGWFYEQYFGPGTRLTVT.

This chain uses TRBV6-5 with TRBJ2-5; possibly TRBD2 for D (7 bases). The CDR3 loop spans 15 amino acids. Germline loops: CDR1 MNHEY, CDR2 SVGAGI. Trimming cost V 8 bases and J 5 bases, with 21 bases left between them. CDR3 DNA sequence: TGTGCCAGCTCCGGAGGGGGGGGGCCGGGTGAGACCCAGTACTTC. This encodes CASSGGGGPGETQYF.

This clonotype was observed many times. The rearrangement joins TRBV7-9 to TRBJ2-7, with 7 bases fitting TRBD1. The germline V gene encodes CDR1 SEHNR and CDR2 FQNEAQ (reference sequence). The CDR3 covers 14 residues. V was clipped by 6 bases and J by 5 bases; unmatched bases: 10. CDR3 region: CASRFTGEGDEQYF. CDR3 nucleotides: TGTGCCAGCAGATTTACAGGGGAAGGTGACGAGCAGTACTTC.

This clonotype was counted a few times. The chain employs TRBV7-9 and TRBJ2-6; perhaps TRBD2 as D (5 bases). The CDR3 sequence is 16 residues long. Germline-derived CDR1 and CDR2 are SEHNR and FQNEAQ (reference sequence). V was trimmed by 8 bases and J by 0 bases, leaving 14 bases between them. CDR3 in DNA: TGTGCCAGCCGCCGAGGGTGGGACTCTGGGGCCAACGTCCTGACTTTC. This codes for CASRRGWDSGANVLTF.

The chain uses TRBV7-9 and TRBJ1-4; D is unclear. Germline CDR1 reads SEHNR; CDR2 reads FQNEAQ (reference sequence). V was shortened by 1 base and J by 8 bases, with 8 bases between the two germline ends. The CDR3 totals 13 residues. The CDR3 region is CASSLVGSEKLFF. CDR3 bases: TGTGCCAGCAGCTTAGTCGGGTCGGAAAAACTGTTTTTT.

This clonotype has only a few counts. The rearrangement joins TRBV3-1 to TRBJ2-7, with D possibly TRBD1 on 5 matching bases. CDR1 is LGHDT, CDR2 YNNKEL, per germline (reference sequence). The CDR3 runs to 14 residues. V gave up 0 bases and J gave up 4 bases, with 10 bases separating them. The CDR3 sequence: CASSQEWGVYEQYF. The CDR3 DNA follows: TGTGCCAGCAGCCAAGAGTGGGGCGTATACGAGCAGTACTTC.

The genes are TRBV5-1 and TRBJ2-7; 7 bases align to TRBD2. The trim removed 4 bases at V and 3 bases at J, leaving 10 bases unmatched. Germline assignment: CDR1 SGHRS and CDR2 YFSETQ. The CDR3 length is 15 residues. The CDR3 reads CASSVTWGEGYEQYF. Written as DNA, the CDR3 is TGCGCCAGCAGCGTCACCTGGGGGGAGGGCTACGAGCAGTACTTC.

This clonotype was detected a few times. The chain employs TRBV6-2 or TRBV6-3 and TRBJ1-2; maybe TRBD1 (5 bases). Germline V lookup: CDR1 MNHEY, CDR2 SVGEGT. Trimming removed 2 bases at V and 2 bases at J, with 6 bases between. The CDR3 has 13 amino acids. This CDR3 is CASSYTGNYGYTF. In DNA, the CDR3 is TGTGCCAGCAGTTACACAGGCAACTATGGCTACACCTTC.

This clonotype was seen a handful of times. This chain connects TRBV12-3 or TRBV12-4 to TRBJ1-1; a weak D match, TRBD1 (5 bases). The V end was cut by 5 bases, the J end by 10 bases, with 20 bases between. The CDR3 covers 14 residues. The CDR3 DNA reads as TGTGCCAGCAGTGGGAGACCGGGGACCACACGAGCTTTCTTT. It codes for CASSGRPGTTRAFF.

This clonotype was seen a few times. The V gene is TRBV7-9, the J gene TRBJ1-2; D is possibly TRBD1 (5 bases). V dropped 5 bases and J dropped 6 bases, with 25 bases sitting between them. Germline-derived CDR1 and CDR2 are SEHNR and FQNEAQ (reference sequence). This CDR3 has 17 amino acids. This CDR3 is CASSQRGFPGVMDGYTF. CDR3 nucleotide sequence: TGTGCCAGCAGCCAAAGGGGTTTCCCTGGGGTTATGGATGGCTACACCTTC.

V gene TRBV14 combines with J gene TRBJ2-3; 12 nucleotides match TRBD1. Germline CDR1 reads SGHDN; CDR2 reads FVKESK. The junction had 9 bases not matched to a gene; V was cut back by 2 bases and J by 6 bases. The CDR3 totals 17 residues. The CDR3 DNA is TGTGCCAGCAGCCAACCGGGACAGGGGGCGCGCGGGGATACGCAGTATTTT. It specifies CASSQPGQGARGDTQYF.